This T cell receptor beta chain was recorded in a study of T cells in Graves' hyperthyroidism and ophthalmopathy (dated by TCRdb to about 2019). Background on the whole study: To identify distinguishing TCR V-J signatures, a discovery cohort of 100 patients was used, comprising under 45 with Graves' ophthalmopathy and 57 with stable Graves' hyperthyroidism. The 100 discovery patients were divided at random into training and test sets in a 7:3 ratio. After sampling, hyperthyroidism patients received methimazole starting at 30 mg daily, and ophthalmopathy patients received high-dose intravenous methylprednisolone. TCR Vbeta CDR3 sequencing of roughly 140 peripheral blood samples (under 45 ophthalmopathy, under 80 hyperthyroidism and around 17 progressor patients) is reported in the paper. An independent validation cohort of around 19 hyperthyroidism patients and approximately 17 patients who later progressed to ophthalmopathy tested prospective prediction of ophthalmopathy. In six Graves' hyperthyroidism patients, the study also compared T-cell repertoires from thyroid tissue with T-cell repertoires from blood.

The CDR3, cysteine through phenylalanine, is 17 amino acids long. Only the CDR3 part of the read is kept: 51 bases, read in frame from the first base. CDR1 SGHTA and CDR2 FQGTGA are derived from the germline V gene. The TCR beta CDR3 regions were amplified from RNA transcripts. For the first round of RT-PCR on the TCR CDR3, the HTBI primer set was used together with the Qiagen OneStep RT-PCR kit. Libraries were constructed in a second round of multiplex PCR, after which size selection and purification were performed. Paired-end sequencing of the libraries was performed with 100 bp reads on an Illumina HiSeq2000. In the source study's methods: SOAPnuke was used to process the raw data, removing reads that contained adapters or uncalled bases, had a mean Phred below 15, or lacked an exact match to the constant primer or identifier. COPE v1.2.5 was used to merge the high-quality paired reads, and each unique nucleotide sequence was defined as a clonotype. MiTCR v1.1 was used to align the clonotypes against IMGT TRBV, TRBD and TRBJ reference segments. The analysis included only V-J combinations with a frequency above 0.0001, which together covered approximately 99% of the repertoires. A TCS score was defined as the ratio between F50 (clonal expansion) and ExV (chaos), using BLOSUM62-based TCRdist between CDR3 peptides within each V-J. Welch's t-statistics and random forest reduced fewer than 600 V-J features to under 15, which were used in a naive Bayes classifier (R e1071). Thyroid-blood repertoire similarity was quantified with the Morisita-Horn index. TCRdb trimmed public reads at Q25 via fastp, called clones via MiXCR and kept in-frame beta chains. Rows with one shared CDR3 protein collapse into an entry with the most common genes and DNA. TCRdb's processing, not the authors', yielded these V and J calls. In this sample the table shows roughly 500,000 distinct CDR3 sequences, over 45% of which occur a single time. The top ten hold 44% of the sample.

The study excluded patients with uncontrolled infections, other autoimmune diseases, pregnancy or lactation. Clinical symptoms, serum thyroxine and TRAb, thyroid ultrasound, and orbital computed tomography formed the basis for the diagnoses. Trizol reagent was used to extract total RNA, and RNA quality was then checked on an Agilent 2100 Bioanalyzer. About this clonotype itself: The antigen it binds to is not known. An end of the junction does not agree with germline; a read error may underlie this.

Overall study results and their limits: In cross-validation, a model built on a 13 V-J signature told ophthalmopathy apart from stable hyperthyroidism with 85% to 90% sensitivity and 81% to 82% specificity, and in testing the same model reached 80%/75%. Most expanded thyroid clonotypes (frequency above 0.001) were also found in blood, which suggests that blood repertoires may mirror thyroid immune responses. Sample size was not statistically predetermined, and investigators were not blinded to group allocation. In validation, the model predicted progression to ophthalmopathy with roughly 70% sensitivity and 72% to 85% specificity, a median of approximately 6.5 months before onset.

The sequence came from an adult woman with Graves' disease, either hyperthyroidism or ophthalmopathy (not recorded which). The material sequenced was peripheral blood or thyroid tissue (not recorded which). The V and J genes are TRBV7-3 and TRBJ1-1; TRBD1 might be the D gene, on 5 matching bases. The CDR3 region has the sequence CASSQGWQGRMNTEAFF. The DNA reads TGCGCCAGCAGCCAAGGATGGCAGGGCCGGATGAACACTGAAGCTTTCTTT. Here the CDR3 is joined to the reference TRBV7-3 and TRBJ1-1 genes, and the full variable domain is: GAGVSQTPSNKVTEKGKYVELRCDPISGHTALYWYRQSLGQGPEFLIYFQGTGAADDSGLPNDRFFAVRPEGSVSTLKIQRTERGDSAVYLCASSQGWQGRMNTEAFFGQGTRLTVV.